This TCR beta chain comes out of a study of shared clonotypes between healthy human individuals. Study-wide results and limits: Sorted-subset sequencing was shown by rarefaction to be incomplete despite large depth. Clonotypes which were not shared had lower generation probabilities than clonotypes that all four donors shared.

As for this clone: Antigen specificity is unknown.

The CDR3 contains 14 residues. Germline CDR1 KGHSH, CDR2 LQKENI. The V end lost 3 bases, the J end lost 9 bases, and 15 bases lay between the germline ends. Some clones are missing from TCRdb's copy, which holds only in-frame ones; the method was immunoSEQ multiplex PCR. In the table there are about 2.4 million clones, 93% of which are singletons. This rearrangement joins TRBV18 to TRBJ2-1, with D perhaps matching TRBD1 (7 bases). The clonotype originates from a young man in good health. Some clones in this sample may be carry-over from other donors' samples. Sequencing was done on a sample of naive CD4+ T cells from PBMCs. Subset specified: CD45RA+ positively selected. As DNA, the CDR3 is TGTGCCAGCTCACCGCAGGGGGGCCAGGGTGAGCAGTTCTTC. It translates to CASSPQGGQGEQFF.